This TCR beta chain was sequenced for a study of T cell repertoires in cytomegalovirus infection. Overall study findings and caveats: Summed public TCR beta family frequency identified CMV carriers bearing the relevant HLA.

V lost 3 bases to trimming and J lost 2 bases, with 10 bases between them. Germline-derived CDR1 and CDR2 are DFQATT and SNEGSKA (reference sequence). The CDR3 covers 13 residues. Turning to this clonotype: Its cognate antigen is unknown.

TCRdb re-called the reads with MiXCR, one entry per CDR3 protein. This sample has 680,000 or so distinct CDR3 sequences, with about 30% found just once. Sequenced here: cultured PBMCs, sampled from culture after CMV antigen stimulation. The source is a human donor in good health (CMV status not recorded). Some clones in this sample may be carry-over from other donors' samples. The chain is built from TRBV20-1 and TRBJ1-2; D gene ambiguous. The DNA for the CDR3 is TGCAGTGCTAGTTCGGAGGGAAACTATGGCTACACCTTC. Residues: CSASSEGNYGYTF.